Each of the 26 T cell receptor beta chains below was sequenced from the same sample in a study of lymphopenia after photon versus proton radiotherapy (dated by TCRdb to between 2017 and 2020). The library was prepared using the immunoSEQ multiplex PCR assay. TCRdb mirrors the immuneACCESS table, restricted to in-frame sequences. Some clones are absent from its copies; in checked studies, under half trace to an unresolved V gene, and the reason for the others is unknown. This sample lists 25,000 to 30,000 clones; 75% to 90% were detected once. The ten largest clones capture around 3.6% of the sample. Sequences were derived from peripheral blood, sampled from a patient treated with photon-based radiotherapy. The receptor source for this set is a woman in her forties or fifties with pancreatic cancer.

V gene TRBV29-1 combines with J gene TRBJ1-5, with 9 bases that match TRBD1. The V and J ends lost 4 bases and 3 bases, in that order; junction bases with no gene match: 1. This CDR3 has 13 amino acids. Germline V gene data show CDR1 as SQVTM and CDR2 as ANQGSEA. CDR3 in amino acids: CSVAQGANQPQHF. CDR3 sequence (DNA): TGCAGCGTTGCACAGGGGGCCAATCAGCCCCAGCATTTT.

This chain connects TRBV5-1 to TRBJ1-4; 9 nucleotides agree with TRBD1. Germline trimming cut 0 bases from V and 7 bases from J; bases unmatched to any gene: 16. CDR1 SGHRS and CDR2 YFSETQ come from the germline V gene. The CDR3 runs 19 residues. The CDR3 DNA is TGCGCCAGCAGCTTGGACCCGACAGGGGGAAGGATTAAAGGTGAAAAACTGTTTTTT. Translated, it gives CASSLDPTGGRIKGEKLFF.

J is TRBJ1-3 and V is TRBV19; D is unclear. CDR3 size: 16 residues. The germline CDR1 and CDR2 sequences are LNHDA and SQIVND (reference sequence). V was shortened by 7 bases and J by 0 bases, with 16 bases between the two germline ends. As DNA, the CDR3 is TGTGCCAGTACCGGGAGACGGGAGAGCTCTGGAAACACCATATATTTT. Its translation is CASTGRRESSGNTIYF. The entire variable domain, with the rest obtained from reference TRBV19 and TRBJ1-3, is as follows: DGGITQSPKYLFRKEGQNVTLSCEQNLNHDAMYWYRQDPGQGLRLIYYSQIVNDFQKGDIAEGYSVSREKKESFPLTVTSAQKNPTAFYLCASTGRRESSGNTIYFGEGSWLTVV.

Only a few counts were recorded for this clone. The chain is built from TRBV2 and TRBJ1-1, with 7 bases lining up with TRBD1. This CDR3 has 14 residues. Germline V gene data show CDR1 as SNHLY and CDR2 as FYNNEI. V lost 2 bases to trimming and J lost 6 bases; unmatched junction nucleotides: 6. DNA of the CDR3: TGTGCCAGCAGTGAACTAGACAGGGTCTCTGAAGCTTTCTTT. Its translation: CASSELDRVSEAFF.

This clone has a handful of counts. The rearrangement links TRBV15 to TRBJ2-3, with TRBD2 matching 8 bases. CDR1 and CDR2 (germline): LNHNV, YYDKDF (reference sequence). After removal of 0 bases from V and 4 bases from J, the junction contained 3 bases not matched to a gene. The CDR3 is 15 amino acids. The CDR3 protein is CATSREWREADTQYF. The CDR3 DNA reads TGTGCCACCAGCAGAGAGTGGCGGGAGGCAGATACGCAGTATTTT.

This chain links TRBV5-5 with TRBJ2-7; D is possibly TRBD1 (6 bases). In germline, CDR1 is SGHKS, CDR2 YYEKEE (reference sequence). This CDR3 has 15 amino acids. Trimming took off 0 bases at V and 5 bases at J, with 15 bases between the two ends. CDR3 region: CASSLAQGSVHEQYF. The DNA of the CDR3 is TGTGCCAGCAGCTTGGCCCAGGGGAGCGTCCACGAGCAGTACTTC. The whole variable domain, remainder taken from reference TRBV5-5 and TRBJ2-7, is DAGVTQSPTHLIKTRGQQVTLRCSPISGHKSVSWYQQVLGQGPQFIFQYYEKEERGRGNFPDRFSARQFPNYSSELNVNALLLGDSALYLCASSLAQGSVHEQYFGPGTRLTVT.

This clone was observed once. The gene calls are TRBV5-1 and TRBJ2-7, with 13 bases lining up with TRBD2. The CDR3 extends over 15 amino acids. Germline V lookup: CDR1 SGHRS, CDR2 YFSETQ. V lost 1 base, J lost 7 bases, and 5 bases stayed unmatched. CDR3 region: CASSLSGLAGEEQYF. Here the CDR3 DNA reads TGCGCCAGCAGCTTGTCAGGACTAGCGGGAGAGGAGCAGTACTTC.

This chain connects TRBV29-1 to TRBJ1-2, with D uncertain. Germline V lookup: CDR1 SQVTM, CDR2 ANQGSEA. V lost 4 bases to trimming and J lost 4 bases, with 10 bases between them. The CDR3 loop spans 12 amino acids. The CDR3 sequence: CSVVGRSYGYTF. DNA for the CDR3: TGCAGCGTTGTAGGCAGGAGCTATGGCTACACCTTC.

V usage is TRBV9 and J usage is TRBJ1-4; maybe TRBD1 (6 bases). The V gene's germline CDR1 is SGDLS and CDR2 YYNGEE. V was cut by 1 base and J by 8 bases, with 21 bases left in between. This CDR3 is built from 17 residues. CDR3 in amino acids: CASSVNPQGSYSEKLFF. The CDR3 coding sequence is TGTGCCAGCAGCGTAAATCCACAGGGTTCATATTCCGAAAAACTGTTTTTT.

V and J are TRBV19 and TRBJ2-7, with 7 nucleotides matching TRBD1. The V gene's germline CDR1 is LNHDA and CDR2 SQIVND (reference sequence). Trimming took 4 bases from V and 6 from J; bases not matched to a gene: 15. The CDR3 runs 16 residues. CDR3 amino acids: CASSTSGTVVGGEQYF. The CDR3 coding sequence is TGTGCCAGTAGTACCTCCGGGACAGTGGTAGGGGGCGAGCAGTACTTC.

This chain joins TRBV27 and TRBJ2-2; TRBD1 might be the D (5 bases). The CDR3 consists of 15 residues. The germline gives CDR1 MNHEY, CDR2 SMNVEV (reference sequence). Trimming shortened V by 2 bases and J by 1 base, and 8 bases separated the two germline ends. The CDR3 DNA reads TGTGCCAGCAGTTTAGGACAAAGGAACACCGGGGAGCTGTTTTTT. This sequence encodes CASSLGQRNTGELFF.

The chain uses TRBV27 and TRBJ2-1; D call uncertain. CDR3 length equals 13 residues. V lost 5 bases to trimming and J lost 7 bases, with 12 bases between them. Germline-derived CDR1 and CDR2 are MNHEY and SMNVEV (reference sequence). The CDR3 is CASSLPSRNEQFF. The CDR3 coding sequence is TGTGCCAGCAGTCTTCCCTCTCGTAATGAGCAGTTCTTC.

The chain recombines TRBV18 with TRBJ2-7; no clear D. CDR1 is KGHSH and CDR2 is LQKENI in the germline V gene. This CDR3 spans 15 amino acids. V dropped 2 bases and J dropped 2 bases, with 13 bases sitting between them. The CDR3 nucleotides read TGTGCCAGCTCACCATTCCCAGGTAGTCCCTACGAGCAGTACTTC. This sequence encodes CASSPFPGSPYEQYF.

This clone was counted a few times. DNA for the CDR3: TGTGCCAGCAGCGGCGACAGGGGGCGGAGTGGCGGGGAGCTGTTTTTT. This translates into CASSGDRGRSGGELFF. The chain is built from TRBV5-6 and TRBJ2-2, with 10 bases identical to TRBD1. Trimming took 4 bases from V and 7 from J; bases not matched to a gene: 10. Per the germline V gene, CDR1 is SGHDT and CDR2 is YYEEEE. The CDR3 has 16 residues.

The sample holds one count of this clone. The chain carries TRBV5-4 and TRBJ1-2, with a tentative D call TRBD1 (5 bases). There are 14 residues in the CDR3. Per the germline V gene, CDR1 is SGHNT and CDR2 is YYREEE (reference sequence). The V and J ends lost 4 bases and 7 bases respectively, with 17 bases between them. The CDR3 nucleotides are TGTGCCAGCAGCCTGGCACGGGGGTTGTCTGGCTACACCTTC. Translated: CASSLARGLSGYTF. The variable domain in full, completed from reference TRBV5-4 and TRBJ1-2, reads ETGVTQSPTHLIKTRGQQVTLRCSSQSGHNTVSWYQQALGQGPQFIFQYYREEENGRGNFPPRFSGLQFPNYSSELNVNALELDDSALYLCASSLARGLSGYTFGSGTRLTVV.

The chain couples TRBV4-2 to TRBJ2-1; no definite D call. Germline loops: CDR1 LGHNA, CDR2 YNFKEQ. This CDR3 region has 16 residues. Trimming cost V 0 bases and J 6 bases, with 15 bases left between them. The CDR3 is CASSQDRSFNPNEQFF. The CDR3 nucleotides read TGTGCCAGCAGCCAAGATAGGTCCTTTAACCCCAATGAGCAGTTCTTC.

This clone was seen once. The rearrangement joins TRBV19 to TRBJ2-7; tentatively, D is TRBD1 or TRBD2 (5 bases each). The CDR3 is 17 amino acids. Germline V gene sequence: CDR1 LNHDA, CDR2 SQIVND (reference sequence). Trimming left V 1 base short and J 3 bases short, with 19 bases between. CDR3 in amino acids: CASSIVLSRTDSYEQYF. CDR3 nucleotide sequence: TGTGCCAGTAGTATAGTGCTCTCAAGGACTGACAGCTACGAGCAGTACTTC.

This clone was seen only a few times. The CDR3 spells CASSLFGSSGNTIYF. CDR3 in DNA: TGTGCCAGCAGTTTATTCGGATCCTCTGGAAACACCATATATTTT. The genes are TRBV28 and TRBJ1-3, with no clear D. The CDR3 extends over 15 amino acids. The V end lost 1 base, the J end lost 0 bases, and 7 bases lay between the germline ends. Germline assignment: CDR1 MDHEN and CDR2 SYDVKM. The full variable domain, with the rest looked up from reference TRBV28 and TRBJ1-3, is DVKVTQSSRYLVKRTGEKVFLECVQDMDHENMFWYRQDPGLGLRLIYFSYDVKMKEKGDIPEGYSVSREKKERFSLILESASTNQTSMYLCASSLFGSSGNTIYFGEGSWLTVV.

The CDR3 DNA sequence: TGCAGCGGGCTGGGCACTAGCGGAGAGTACAGCTACAATGAGCAGTTCTTC. Residues: CSGLGTSGEYSYNEQFF. The J gene is TRBJ2-1, the V gene TRBV29-1, with 8 nucleotides matching TRBD2. V shed 7 bases, J shed 3 bases, and the junction held 17 bases outside the gene matches. The CDR3 spans 17 residues. CDR1 and CDR2 from the germline V gene are SQVTM and ANQGSEA.

The CDR3 DNA follows: TGCAGCGTTCTTGGGACTAGCGGGAGGGCGGTGTACAATGAGCAGTTCTTC. Its protein is CSVLGTSGRAVYNEQFF. The rearrangement uses TRBV29-1 and TRBJ2-1; TRBD2 matches 16 bases. This CDR3 comprises 17 residues. The germline V gene encodes CDR1 SQVTM and CDR2 ANQGSEA. V was pared by 5 bases and J by 4 bases, with 8 bases of the junction left unmatched.

The V call is TRBV5-6, the J call TRBJ2-3, with 9 bases fitting TRBD2. Germline values: CDR1 SGHDT, CDR2 YYEEEE. The CDR3 is made up of 15 amino acids. The ends lost 1 base at V and 1 base at J; junction bases unmatched: 1. CDR3 DNA sequence: TGTGCCAGCAGCTTGTGGACTAGCGGCACAGATACGCAGTATTTT. Its translation: CASSLWTSGTDTQYF.

This chain connects TRBV19 to TRBJ1-5, with D maybe TRBD1 (6 bases). The CDR3 is 14 residues long. Per the germline V gene, CDR1 is LNHDA and CDR2 is SQIVND (reference sequence). The germline V and J ends were trimmed by 3 bases and 3 bases, with 9 bases remaining between them. The CDR3 region is CASSMRQVNQPQHF. CDR3 nucleotides: TGTGCCAGTAGTATGCGACAGGTCAATCAGCCCCAGCATTTT.

This chain connects TRBV19 to TRBJ2-2; unclear D gene. This CDR3 is 15 amino acids long. V was clipped by 6 bases and J by 0 bases, with 11 bases between them. Per germline, CDR1 LNHDA and CDR2 SQIVND (reference sequence). CDR3 sequence: CASRLSGTNTGELFF. CDR3 DNA sequence: TGTGCCAGTAGATTGTCAGGAACGAACACCGGGGAGCTGTTTTTT.

The chain has TRBV4-3 and TRBJ2-3; D call uncertain. V lost 0 bases to trimming and J lost 2 bases, with 18 bases between them. Looked up from germline, CDR1 is LGHNA and CDR2 is YSLEER. This CDR3 has 18 residues. CDR3 protein: CASSQEVPRPAHTDTQYF. The CDR3 DNA sequence: TGCGCCAGCAGCCAAGAGGTCCCGCGGCCAGCCCACACAGATACGCAGTATTTT.

The chain is built from TRBV6-5 and TRBJ2-4, with D perhaps being TRBD1 or TRBD2 (5 bases each). The CDR3 has 13 amino acids. Trimming removed 9 bases from V and 8 bases from J, with 17 bases in between. The germline CDR1 and CDR2 sequences are MNHEY and SVGAGI. The CDR3 DNA reads TGTGCCAGTGGGACCCCGGGCGCGGACATTCAGTACTTC. Amino acid sequence: CASGTPGADIQYF.

The chain links TRBV6-6 to TRBJ2-2, with D unclear. V was cut by 5 bases and J by 3 bases, with 7 bases left in between. Germline V gene sequence: CDR1 MNHNY, CDR2 SVGAGI (reference sequence). CDR3 length equals 13 residues. The CDR3 reads CASSNPYTGELFF. CDR3 in DNA: TGTGCCAGCAGTAACCCATACACCGGGGAGCTGTTTTTT.